This T cell receptor (beta chain) was recovered during a study of spatial heterogeneity in lung cancer. Notes on the study in general: Expanded alpha and beta TCR counts within tumors tracked tumor mutation counts.

The V end lost 3 bases, the J end lost 3 bases, and 2 bases lay between the germline ends. CDR3 length equals 12 residues. TCRdb used MiXCR to reprocess the 5' RACE reads, holding one entry per CDR3 protein. The sample records 25,000 to 30,000 distinct CDR3 sequences, more than 5.5% being singletons. By proportion, this clonotype is medium-sized. Its matching antigen is unknown. Time point given: sample taken at primary tumor resection. The V call is TRBV12-3 or TRBV12-4, the J call TRBJ2-2; D ambiguous. The sample here was lung tumor tissue, taken at surgery. The source is a male donor with early-stage non-small cell lung cancer. This CDR3 reads CASSFYTGELFF. The CDR3 DNA is TGTGCCAGCAGTTTCTACACCGGGGAGCTGTTTTTT.